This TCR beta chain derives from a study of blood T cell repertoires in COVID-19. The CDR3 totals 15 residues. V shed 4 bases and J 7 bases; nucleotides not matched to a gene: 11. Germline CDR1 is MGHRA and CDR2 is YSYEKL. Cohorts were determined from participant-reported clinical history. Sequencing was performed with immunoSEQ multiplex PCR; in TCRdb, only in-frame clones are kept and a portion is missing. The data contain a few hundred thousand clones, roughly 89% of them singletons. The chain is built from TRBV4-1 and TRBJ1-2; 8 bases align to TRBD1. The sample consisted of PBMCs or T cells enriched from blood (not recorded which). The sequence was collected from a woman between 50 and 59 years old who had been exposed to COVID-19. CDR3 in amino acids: CASSPVGGTGFGYTF. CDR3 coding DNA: TGCGCCAGCAGCCCAGTTGGCGGGACAGGCTTTGGCTACACCTTC.